The present T cell receptor (beta chain) was sequenced within a study of T cell responses to AZD1222 COVID-19 vaccine. The study's findings and limits: The donor group comprised mostly white British people and more females; the analysis possibly underestimated clonal diversity.

Assay: immunoSEQ multiplex PCR; the TCRdb copy retains only in-frame clones and omits some. In the table there are 160,000 or so clones, about 89% of which are singletons. Details on this clone: As yet, its antigen is unknown.

Second-dose intervals of approximately 4 or approximately 12 weeks were pooled. The sequencing here drew on peripheral blood, taken 28 days after the second AZD1222 dose. The TCR sequence derives from an adult who received the AZD1222 COVID-19 vaccine.

CDR3 amino acids: CASSKALMGYEQYF. The CDR3, as DNA: TGTGCCAGCAGCAAAGCGCTAATGGGTTACGAGCAGTACTTC. This chain joins TRBV21-1 and TRBJ2-7. TRBV21-1 is a documented pseudogene. The CDR3 is 14 residues long.